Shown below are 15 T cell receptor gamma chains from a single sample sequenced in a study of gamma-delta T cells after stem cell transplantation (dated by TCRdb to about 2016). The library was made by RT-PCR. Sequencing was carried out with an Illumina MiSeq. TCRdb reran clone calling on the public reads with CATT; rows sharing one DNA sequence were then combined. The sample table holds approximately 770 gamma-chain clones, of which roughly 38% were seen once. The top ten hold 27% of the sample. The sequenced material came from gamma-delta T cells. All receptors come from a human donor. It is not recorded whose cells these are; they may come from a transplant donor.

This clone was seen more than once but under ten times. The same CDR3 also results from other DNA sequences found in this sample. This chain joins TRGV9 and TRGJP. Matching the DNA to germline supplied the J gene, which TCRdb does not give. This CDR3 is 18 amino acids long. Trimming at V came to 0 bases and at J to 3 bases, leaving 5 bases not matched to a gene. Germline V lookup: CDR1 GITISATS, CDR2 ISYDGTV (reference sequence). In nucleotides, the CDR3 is TGTGCCTTGTGGGAGGTGCGCGTGCAAGAGTTGGGCAAAAAAATCAAGGTATTT. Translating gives CALWEVRVQELGKKIKVF.

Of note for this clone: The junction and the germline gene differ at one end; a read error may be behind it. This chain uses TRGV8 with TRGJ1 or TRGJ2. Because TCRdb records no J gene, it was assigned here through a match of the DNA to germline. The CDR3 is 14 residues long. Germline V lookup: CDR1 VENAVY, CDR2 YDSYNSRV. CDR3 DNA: TGTGCCGCCTGGTCAAATACCCCGGGGACGGAGAAACTCTTT. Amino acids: CAAWSNTPGTEKLF.

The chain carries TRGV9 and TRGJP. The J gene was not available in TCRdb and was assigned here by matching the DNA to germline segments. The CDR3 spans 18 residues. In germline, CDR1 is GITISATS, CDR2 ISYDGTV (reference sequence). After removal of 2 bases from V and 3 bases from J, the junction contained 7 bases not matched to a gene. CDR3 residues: CALWEDPKQELGKKIKVF. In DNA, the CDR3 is TGTGCCTTGTGGGAGGACCCTAAGCAAGAGTTGGGCAAAAAAATCAAGGTATTT.

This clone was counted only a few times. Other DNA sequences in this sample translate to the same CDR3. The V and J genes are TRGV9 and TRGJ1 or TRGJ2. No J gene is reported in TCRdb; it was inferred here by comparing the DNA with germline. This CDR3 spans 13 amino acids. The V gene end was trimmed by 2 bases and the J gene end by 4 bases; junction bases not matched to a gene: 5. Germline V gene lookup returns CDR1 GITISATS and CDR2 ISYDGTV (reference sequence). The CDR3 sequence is CALWEGPYYKKLF. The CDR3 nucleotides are TGTGCCTTGTGGGAGGGACCCTATTATAAGAAACTCTTT.

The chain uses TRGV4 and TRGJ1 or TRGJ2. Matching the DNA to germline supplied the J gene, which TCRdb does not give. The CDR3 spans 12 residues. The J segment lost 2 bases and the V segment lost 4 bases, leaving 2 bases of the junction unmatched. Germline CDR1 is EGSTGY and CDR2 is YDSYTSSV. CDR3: CATWDDYYKKLF. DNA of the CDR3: TGTGCCACCTGGGACGATTATTATAAGAAACTCTTT.

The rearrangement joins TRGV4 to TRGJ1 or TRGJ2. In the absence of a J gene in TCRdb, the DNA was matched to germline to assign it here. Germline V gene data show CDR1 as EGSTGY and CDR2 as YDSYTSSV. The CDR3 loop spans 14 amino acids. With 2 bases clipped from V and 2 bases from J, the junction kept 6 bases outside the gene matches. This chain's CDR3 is CATWDDPDYYKKLF. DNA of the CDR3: TGTGCCACCTGGGATGACCCGGATTATTATAAGAAACTCTTT.

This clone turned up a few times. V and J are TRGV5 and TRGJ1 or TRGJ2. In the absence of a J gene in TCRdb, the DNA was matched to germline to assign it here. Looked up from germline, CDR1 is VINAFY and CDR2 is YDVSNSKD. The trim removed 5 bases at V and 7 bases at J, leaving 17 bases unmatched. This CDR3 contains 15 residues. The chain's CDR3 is CATWANLLYGYKKLF. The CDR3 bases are TGTGCCACCTGGGCCAATCTTCTCTATGGCTATAAGAAACTCTTT.

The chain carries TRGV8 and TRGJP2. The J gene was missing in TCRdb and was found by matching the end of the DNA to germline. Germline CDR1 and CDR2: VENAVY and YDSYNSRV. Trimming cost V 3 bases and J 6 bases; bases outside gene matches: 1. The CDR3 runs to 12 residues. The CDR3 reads CATWDGDWIKTF. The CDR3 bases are TGTGCCACCTGGGATGGTGATTGGATCAAGACGTTT.

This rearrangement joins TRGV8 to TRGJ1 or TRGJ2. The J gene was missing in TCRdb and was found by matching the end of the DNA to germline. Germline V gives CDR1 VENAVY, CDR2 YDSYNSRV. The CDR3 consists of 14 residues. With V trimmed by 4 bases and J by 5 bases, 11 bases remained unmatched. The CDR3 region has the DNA TGTGCCACCTGGGACAAACCCATGCATTATAAGAAACTCTTT. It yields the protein CATWDKPMHYKKLF.

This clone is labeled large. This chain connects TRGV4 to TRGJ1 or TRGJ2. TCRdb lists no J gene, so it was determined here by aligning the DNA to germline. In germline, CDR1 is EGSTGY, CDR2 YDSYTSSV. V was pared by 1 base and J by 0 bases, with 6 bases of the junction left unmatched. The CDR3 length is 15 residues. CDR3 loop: CATWDGKANYYKKLF. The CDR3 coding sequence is TGTGCCACCTGGGATGGTAAGGCGAATTATTATAAGAAACTCTTT.

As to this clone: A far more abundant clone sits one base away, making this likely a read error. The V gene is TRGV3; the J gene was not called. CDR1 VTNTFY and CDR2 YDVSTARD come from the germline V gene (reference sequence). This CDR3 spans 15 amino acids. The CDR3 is CATWDTLATGWFRIF. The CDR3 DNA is TGTGCCACCTGGGACACCCTTGCCACTGGTTGGTTCAGGATATTT.

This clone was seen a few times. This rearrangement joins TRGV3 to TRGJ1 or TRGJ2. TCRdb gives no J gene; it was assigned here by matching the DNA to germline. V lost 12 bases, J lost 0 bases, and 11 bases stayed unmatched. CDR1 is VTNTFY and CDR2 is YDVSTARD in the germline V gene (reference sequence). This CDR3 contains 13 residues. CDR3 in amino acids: CAPHWKNYYKKLF. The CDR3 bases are TGTGCCCCACATTGGAAGAATTATTATAAGAAACTCTTT.

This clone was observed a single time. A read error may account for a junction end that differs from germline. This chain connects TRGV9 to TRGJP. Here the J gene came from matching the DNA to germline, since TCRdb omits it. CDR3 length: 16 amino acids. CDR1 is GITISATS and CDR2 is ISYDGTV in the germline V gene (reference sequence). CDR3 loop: CALWEVVELGKKVKVF. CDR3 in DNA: TGTGCCTTGTGGGAAGTGGTAGAGTTGGGCAAAAAAGTCAAGGTATTT.

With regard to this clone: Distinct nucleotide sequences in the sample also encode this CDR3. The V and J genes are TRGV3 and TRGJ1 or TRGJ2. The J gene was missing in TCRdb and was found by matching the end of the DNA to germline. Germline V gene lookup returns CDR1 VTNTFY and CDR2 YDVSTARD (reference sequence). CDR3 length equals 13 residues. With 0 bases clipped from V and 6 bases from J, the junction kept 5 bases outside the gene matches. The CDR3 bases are TGTGCCACCTGGGACAGGCGCTGTTATAAGAAACTCTTT. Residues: CATWDRRCYKKLF.

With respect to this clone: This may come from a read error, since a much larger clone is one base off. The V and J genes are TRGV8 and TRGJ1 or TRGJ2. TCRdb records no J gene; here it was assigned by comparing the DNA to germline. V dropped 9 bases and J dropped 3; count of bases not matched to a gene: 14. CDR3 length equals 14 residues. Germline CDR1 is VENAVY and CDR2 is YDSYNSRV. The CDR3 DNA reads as TGTGCCACCCGGGCCTTCATTTTTTATTATAAGAAACTCTTT. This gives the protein CATRAFIFYYKKLF.